These T cell receptor beta chains were read from a single sample in a study of cytomegalovirus exposure and HLA in healthy donors. Generated by immunoSEQ multiplex PCR, the TCRdb table keeps only in-frame clones and is missing some. Of 130,000 or so clones in the sample, about 69% were seen once. Material for sequencing was PBMCs. These receptors were taken from a man aged 25-45 years in good health and CMV-seronegative. Each CDR3 is given with its conserved first and last residue. A D gene is named only where the DNA matches it firmly. Clone size appears in some rows only: once, few, many, or a class for an expanded clone.

v_gene,j_gene,abundance,d_gene,CDR3aa,CDR3nt
TRBV9,TRBJ1-5,-,-,CASGEGSLNQPQHF,TGTGCCAGCGGGGAGGGATCCCTCAATCAGCCCCAGCATTTT
TRBV2,TRBJ1-2,-,TRBD1,CASAATGRAYGYTF,TGTGCCAGCGCCGCGACAGGGAGAGCATATGGCTACACCTTC
TRBV6-5,TRBJ1-1,-,-,CASHLGGTEAFF,TGTGCCAGCCATTTAGGAGGCACTGAAGCTTTCTTT
TRBV5-1,TRBJ1-6,-,-,CASSLGSDNSPLHF,TGCGCCAGCAGCTTGGGATCAGATAATTCACCCCTCCACTTT
TRBV4-1,TRBJ2-1,-,TRBD1,CASSHLTGSSYNEQFF,TGCGCCAGCAGCCACCTGACAGGGAGCTCCTACAATGAGCAGTTCTTC
TRBV4-1,TRBJ1-2,-,TRBD1,CASSLGDRFNYGYTF,TGCGCCAGCAGCCTCGGGGACAGGTTTAACTATGGCTACACCTTC
TRBV19,TRBJ2-1,-,TRBD2,CASISGASGHNEQFF,TGTGCCAGTATTAGTGGGGCTAGCGGTCACAATGAGCAGTTCTTC
TRBV6-5,TRBJ2-7,-,TRBD2,CASSSTSGVYEQYF,TGTGCCAGCAGTTCGACTAGCGGGGTTTACGAGCAGTACTTC
TRBV7-3,TRBJ2-1,-,-,CASSTSARDYNEQFF,TGTGCCAGCAGCACGTCCGCCAGGGACTACAATGAGCAGTTCTTC
TRBV9,TRBJ2-7,once,TRBD2,CASSVALAGSSYEQYF,TGTGCCAGCAGCGTAGCTCTAGCGGGGAGCTCCTACGAGCAGTACTTC
TRBV4-1,TRBJ1-4,-,-,CASSHVRDPNEKLFF,TGCGCCAGCAGCCATGTCAGGGATCCTAATGAAAAACTGTTTTTT
TRBV2,TRBJ2-2,-,TRBD1,CASTRQGATTGELFF,TGTGCCAGTACCAGACAGGGGGCAACTACCGGGGAGCTGTTTTTT
TRBV5-1,TRBJ2-2,-,TRBD2,CATSGLAGTGELFF,TGCGCCACTTCGGGACTAGCGGGGACCGGGGAGCTGTTTTTT
TRBV4-2,TRBJ2-2,-,-,CASSQDDTNTGELFF,TGTGCCAGCAGCCAAGACGACACGAACACCGGGGAGCTGTTTTTT
TRBV28,TRBJ1-5,once,-,CASSLVGGSANQPQHF,TGTGCCAGCAGCCTCGTTGGGGGCTCGGCCAATCAGCCCCAGCATTTT
TRBV7-9,TRBJ1-5,-,TRBD1,CASSLGQGHQPQHF,TGTGCCAGCAGCTTAGGACAGGGGCATCAGCCCCAGCATTTT
TRBV11-2,TRBJ1-4,-,TRBD1,CASSPGTGSLPFF,TGTGCCAGCAGCCCCGGGACAGGGTCTTTGCCGTTTTTT
TRBV7-9,TRBJ2-3,-,-,CASSLVGESSTDTQYF,TGTGCCAGCAGCTTAGTCGGGGAGTCTAGCACAGATACGCAGTATTTT
TRBV9,TRBJ1-1,-,-,CASSVDQSNTEAFF,TGTGCCAGCAGCGTAGATCAGTCGAACACTGAAGCTTTCTTT
TRBV2,TRBJ2-7,-,TRBD1,CASSAGGTADEQYF,TGTGCCAGCAGCGCAGGTGGGACAGCTGACGAGCAGTACTTC
TRBV6-6,TRBJ2-7,-,-,CASSRDSPYEQYF,TGTGCCAGCAGCCGGGACTCCCCCTACGAGCAGTACTTC
TRBV28,TRBJ1-5,-,-,CASSFFSMVKIQPQHF,TGTGCCAGCAGTTTTTTTTCTATGGTCAAGATTCAGCCCCAGCATTTT
TRBV7-2,TRBJ1-4,-,TRBD1,CASSLATGAEKLFF,TGTGCCAGCAGCTTAGCGACAGGGGCTGAAAAACTGTTTTTT
TRBV9,TRBJ2-2,-,TRBD2,CASSPLAGDTGELFF,TGTGCCAGCAGCCCTCTAGCGGGAGACACCGGGGAGCTGTTTTTT
TRBV9,TRBJ1-1,few,-,CASSPYGGGDTEAFF,TGTGCCAGCAGCCCATATGGCGGCGGAGACACTGAAGCTTTCTTT
TRBV7-7,TRBJ2-2,-,-,CASSPLGGGDTGELFF,TGTGCTAGCAGCCCCTTAGGGGGAGGGGACACCGGGGAGCTGTTTTTT
TRBV7-2,TRBJ2-7,-,-,CASSLGQPGVSYEQYF,TGTGCCAGCAGCTTGGGACAGCCGGGAGTGTCCTACGAGCAGTACTTC
TRBV6-5,TRBJ2-3,-,TRBD2,CASPALAGVTDTQYF,TGTGCCAGTCCGGCACTAGCGGGAGTTACAGATACGCAGTATTTT
TRBV2,TRBJ2-5,-,-,CASSVPGLWETQYF,TGTGCCAGCAGTGTCCCGGGACTCTGGGAGACCCAGTACTTC
TRBV13,TRBJ2-7,-,TRBD1,CASPRGWGEQYF,TGTGCCAGCCCCAGGGGGTGGGGCGAGCAGTACTTC
TRBV7-8,TRBJ1-1,-,-,CASSLVESGTEAFF,TGTGCCAGCAGCTTAGTAGAAAGTGGCACTGAAGCTTTCTTT
TRBV11-2,TRBJ2-7,-,TRBD2,CASSKLAAVSYEQYF,TGTGCCAGCAGTAAGCTAGCGGCCGTATCCTACGAGCAGTACTTC
TRBV10-3,TRBJ2-3,-,TRBD1,CAISESGAGGTDTQYF,TGTGCCATCAGTGAGTCCGGGGCAGGGGGTACAGATACGCAGTATTTT
TRBV4-3,TRBJ2-7,few,-,CASSQREGAYEQYF,TGCGCCAGCAGCCAGAGGGAGGGGGCCTACGAGCAGTACTTC
TRBV30,TRBJ2-3,-,TRBD2,CAWSESSGGDTQYF,TGTGCCTGGAGTGAGTCTAGCGGGGGGGATACGCAGTATTTT
TRBV7-9,TRBJ2-7,-,-,CASSLGGTGPWEYF,TGTGCCAGCAGCTTAGGCGGGACCGGACCTTGGGAGTACTTC
TRBV28,TRBJ2-1,few,-,CASTMEQPNEQFF,TGTGCCAGCACCATGGAGCAGCCAAATGAGCAGTTCTTC
TRBV6-6,TRBJ2-5,-,TRBD1,CASSNPGQGLETQYF,TGTGCCAGCAGTAACCCCGGACAGGGGTTGGAGACCCAGTACTTC
TRBV7-9,TRBJ1-1,-,-,CASSLAGRGTEAFF,TGTGCCAGCAGCTTAGCAGGGAGGGGCACTGAAGCTTTCTTT
TRBV7-9,TRBJ1-1,-,TRBD1,CASSSGTGARNTEAFF,TGTGCCAGCAGCTCCGGGACAGGGGCTCGGAACACTGAAGCTTTCTTT
TRBV9,TRBJ2-3,-,TRBD2,CASSVAASGMTDTQYF,TGTGCCAGCAGCGTAGCGGCTAGCGGGATGACAGATACGCAGTATTTT
TRBV6-6,TRBJ2-2,-,-,CASSPPWTGNTGELFF,TGTGCCAGCAGTCCTCCTTGGACGGGAAACACCGGGGAGCTGTTTTTT
TRBV28,TRBJ2-7,-,TRBD1,CASSFSGTGGNYEQYF,TGTGCCAGCAGTTTCTCCGGGACAGGGGGTAACTACGAGCAGTACTTC
TRBV6-1,TRBJ2-3,-,TRBD1,CASSEGAVDTQYF,TGTGCCAGCAGCGAGGGGGCAGTAGATACGCAGTATTTT
TRBV7-3,TRBJ2-1,-,-,CASSLIPGEQFF,TGTGCCAGCAGCTTAATCCCAGGGGAGCAGTTCTTC
TRBV29-1,TRBJ1-1,-,-,CSVDNVQGTEAFF,TGCAGCGTTGATAACGTCCAGGGCACTGAAGCTTTCTTT
TRBV28,TRBJ2-7,-,TRBD1,CASSFGTENAYEQYF,TGTGCCAGCAGTTTTGGGACAGAGAATGCCTACGAGCAGTACTTC
TRBV5-6,TRBJ2-5,few,TRBD2,CASSLDSGGQETQYF,TGTGCCAGCAGCTTGGATTCGGGGGGGCAAGAGACCCAGTACTTC
TRBV7-2,TRBJ2-7,-,-,CASSSSREKLSYEQYF,TGTGCCAGCAGCTCGAGTAGGGAGAAACTTTCCTACGAGCAGTACTTC
TRBV7-2,TRBJ2-7,-,-,CASSLDTPAGGSLHEQYF,TGTGCCAGCAGCTTAGACACCCCCGCTGGGGGCTCGCTCCACGAGCAGTACTTC
TRBV6-5,TRBJ2-2,-,-,CASRGPPDTGELFF,TGTGCCAGCAGGGGGCCCCCGGACACCGGGGAGCTGTTTTTT
TRBV10-3,TRBJ2-7,-,TRBD2,CAISRGGLAGVYEQYF,TGTGCCATCAGTAGAGGGGGACTAGCGGGGGTCTACGAGCAGTACTTC
TRBV11-3,TRBJ2-5,-,TRBD1,CASSLGFRQGQETQYF,TGTGCCAGCAGCCTTGGGTTCAGACAGGGCCAAGAGACCCAGTACTTC
TRBV15,TRBJ2-5,-,-,CATSRSGWSEETQYF,TGTGCCACCAGCAGATCAGGGTGGTCGGAGGAGACCCAGTACTTC
TRBV28,TRBJ2-4,-,TRBD2,CASSLPRLAGGALAKNIQYF,TGTGCCAGCAGTTTGCCTCGACTAGCGGGGGGGGCTCTCGCCAAAAACATTCAGTACTTC
TRBV5-4,TRBJ2-6,-,-,CASSPRGASVLTF,TGTGCCAGCAGCCCTAGGGGCGCTAGCGTCCTGACTTTC
TRBV4-3,TRBJ2-7,few,-,CASSQRAGWAYEQYF,TGCGCCAGCAGCCAACGGGCGGGGTGGGCCTACGAGCAGTACTTC
TRBV6-5,TRBJ1-2,-,TRBD1,CASSYSAGGLGYTF,TGTGCCAGCAGTTACTCGGCAGGGGGGCTTGGCTACACCTTC
TRBV6-5,TRBJ2-1,-,-,CASRKGRYIEQFF,TGTGCCAGCAGGAAGGGGAGGTATATTGAGCAGTTCTTC